This T cell receptor (beta chain) stems from a study of T cells in Graves' hyperthyroidism and ophthalmopathy. General study findings and limits: Most thyroid clonotypes expanded above 0.001 were also detected in blood.

Germline lookup yields CDR1 SGHRS and CDR2 YFSETQ. There are 14 residues in the CDR3. The V end was cut by 5 bases, the J end by 8 bases, with 17 bases between. TCR beta CDR3 sequences were amplified from RNA transcripts. The TCR CDR3 was amplified in a first-round RT-PCR using the HTBI primer set. MiXCR was run by TCRdb on the multiplex PCR reads, yielding one entry per CDR3 protein. The table includes about 130,000 distinct CDR3 sequences, approximately 20% detected once. About this clonotype itself: What it binds is not known.

Patients aged 18 to 65 had newly diagnosed hyperthyroidism lasting under 2 months. This clonotype was obtained from a woman in her fifties or sixties with Graves' hyperthyroidism that later progressed to Graves' ophthalmopathy. Sequencing was done on a sample of blood. The V gene is TRBV5-1, the J gene TRBJ1-3; no reliable D call. The CDR3 DNA sequence: TGCGCCAGCAGTCCGGCGGGAAGAGGAGACACCATATATTTT. Translation gives CASSPAGRGDTIYF.